The 22 T cell receptor beta chains below all came from one sample that was sequenced in a study of blood T cell repertoires in COVID-19. Clones were read by immunoSEQ multiplex PCR, and TCRdb kept only the in-frame ones, dropping some. Of 200,000 to 250,000 clones listed, roughly 90% were seen once; the top ten hold roughly 2%. The sample comprised peripheral blood. These receptors came from a woman aged 45 to 65 with acute or convalescent COVID-19.

This clone was seen only once. The V call is TRBV6-2 or TRBV6-3, the J call TRBJ1-4; the D is unclear. This CDR3 has 14 residues. The germline gives CDR1 MNHEY, CDR2 SVGEGT. V was cut by 3 bases and J by 3 bases, with 8 bases left in between. The CDR3 DNA follows: TGTGCCAGCAGTTATTCACAGCCTAATGAAAAACTGTTTTTT. This sequence encodes CASSYSQPNEKLFF.

This clone has a single count. CDR3 residues: CASSSQGAEEKLFF. In DNA, the CDR3 is TGTGCCAGCAGCTCACAGGGGGCTGAGGAAAAACTGTTTTTT. The chain uses TRBV5-4 and TRBJ1-4; 9 bases match TRBD1. Trimming took 3 bases from V and 8 from J; bases not matched to a gene: 5. CDR1 and CDR2 (germline): SGHNT, YYREEE (reference sequence). The CDR3 has 14 residues.

This rearrangement joins TRBV24-1 to TRBJ2-3; 11 bases fit TRBD2. CDR3 size: 16 residues. The germline V gene has CDR1 KGHDR and CDR2 SFDVKD. Trimming at V came to 4 bases and at J to 9 bases, leaving 11 bases not matched to a gene. As DNA, the CDR3 is TGTGCCACCAGTGACGCCCTAGCGGGGGGCTCGCGGACGCAGTATTTT. It yields the protein CATSDALAGGSRTQYF.

J is TRBJ2-3 and V is TRBV6-2 or TRBV6-3; a possible D gene is TRBD1 (5 bases). The V gene's germline CDR1 is MNHEY and CDR2 SVGEGT. The CDR3 totals 15 residues. The V and J ends lost 5 bases and 2 bases respectively, with 14 bases between them. CDR3 in DNA: TGTGCCAGCAGTCGAACAGGTCATTACACAGATACGCAGTATTTT. It translates to CASSRTGHYTDTQYF.

The rearrangement links TRBV6-5 to TRBJ1-1; D is perhaps TRBD1 (6 bases). Germline V gene data show CDR1 as MNHEY and CDR2 as SVGAGI. The length of the CDR3 is 16 residues. Trimming removed 2 bases from V and 0 bases from J, with 13 bases in between. CDR3 bases: TGTGCCAGCAGTTACGAGGGACACGCAATGAACACTGAAGCTTTCTTT. It yields the protein CASSYEGHAMNTEAFF.

The chain joins TRBV12-3 or TRBV12-4 to TRBJ2-1, with 7 bases identical to TRBD1. This CDR3 region has 13 residues. J lost 5 bases, V lost 6 bases, and 4 bases had no gene match. The CDR3 here is CASRTTGDNEQFF. In nucleotides, the CDR3 is TGTGCCAGCAGGACCACAGGGGACAATGAGCAGTTCTTC.

This chain uses TRBV9 with TRBJ1-2; weak D call: TRBD1 (6 bases). The V gene's germline CDR1 is SGDLS and CDR2 YYNGEE. Trimming left V 4 bases short and J 6 bases short, with 19 bases between. CDR3 length: 15 amino acids. The chain's CDR3 is CASSRLGTSINGYTF. The CDR3 DNA reads as TGTGCCAGCAGCCGGCTTGGGACAAGTATTAATGGCTACACCTTC.

The chain combines TRBV4-1 with TRBJ1-4, with 8 bases fitting TRBD1. V shed 1 base and J 7 bases; nucleotides not matched to a gene: 5. The V gene's germline CDR1 is MGHRA and CDR2 YSYEKL. The CDR3 sequence is 15 residues long. The CDR3 spells CASSQGLRGLEKLFF. In nucleotides, the CDR3 is TGCGCCAGCAGCCAAGGGCTCAGGGGGCTTGAAAAACTGTTTTTT.

J is TRBJ1-2 and V is TRBV9; D is possibly TRBD1 (5 bases). Trimming left V 2 bases short and J 0 bases short, with 20 bases between. The CDR3 sequence is 18 residues long. Looked up from germline, CDR1 is SGDLS and CDR2 is YYNGEE. The CDR3 DNA follows: TGTGCCAGCAGCGTCCACCCGGGACTCACAAACCCTAACTATGGCTACACCTTC. Encoded protein: CASSVHPGLTNPNYGYTF. Using reference TRBV9 and TRBJ1-2 for the parts outside the CDR3, the full variable domain is DSGVTQTPKHLITATGQRVTLRCSPRSGDLSVYWYQQSLDQGLQFLIQYYNGEERAKGNILERFSAQQFPDLHSELNLSSLELGDSALYFCASSVHPGLTNPNYGYTFGSGTRLTVV.

The rearrangement uses TRBV7-2 and TRBJ2-4; D ambiguous. This CDR3 has 12 residues. Trimming left V 5 bases short and J 9 bases short, with 11 bases between. Germline CDR1 is SGHTA and CDR2 is FQGNSA. The chain's CDR3 is CASSRYLGIQYF. The CDR3 coding sequence is TGTGCCAGCAGCCGTTATCTAGGCATTCAGTACTTC.

This clone was found a few times. The gene calls are TRBV2 and TRBJ2-1, with 14 bases lining up with TRBD2. CDR3 length: 16 amino acids. The V gene's germline CDR1 is SNHLY and CDR2 FYNNEI. Losses at the gene ends were 6 bases for V and 8 bases for J; bases not matched to a gene: 9. The CDR3: CASSPTSGRGGDEQFF. In DNA form, the CDR3 reads TGTGCCAGCAGCCCGACTAGCGGGAGGGGAGGCGATGAGCAGTTCTTC.

This clone was detected a few times. This chain connects TRBV7-6 to TRBJ1-5; no clear D. Germline V gene data show CDR1 as SGHVS and CDR2 as FNYEAQ. CDR3 length: 18 residues. V was shortened by 0 bases and J by 0 bases, with 15 bases between the two germline ends. The CDR3 sequence: CASSLAPSYGVSNQPQHF. The DNA for the CDR3 is TGTGCCAGCAGCTTAGCCCCCTCTTACGGAGTTAGCAATCAGCCCCAGCATTTT.

This clone was recorded only once. The chain employs TRBV12-2 and TRBJ2-1; the table calls TRBD2, which could not be checked here. TRBV12-2 is a pseudogene locus. This CDR3 contains 17 residues. CDR3 region: CTSRPTLGRISYNEQFF. The CDR3 nucleotides are TGTACAAGTCGCCCAACCTTGGGGAGAATATCCTACAATGAGCAGTTCTTC.

This chain uses TRBV6-4 with TRBJ1-2, with 8 bases identical to TRBD1. V shed 6 bases and J 4 bases; nucleotides not matched to a gene: 4. The V gene's germline CDR1 is MRHNA and CDR2 SNTAGT. This CDR3 spans 13 amino acids. In DNA, the CDR3 is TGTGCCAGCAGCCCAGACAGGGGCTATGGCTACACCTTC. This codes for CASSPDRGYGYTF.

The chain is built from TRBV9 and TRBJ2-5; unclear D gene. Germline V gives CDR1 SGDLS, CDR2 YYNGEE. The CDR3 length is 11 residues. V was shortened by 3 bases and J by 5 bases, with 5 bases between the two germline ends. The CDR3 region is CASSDRETQYF. The DNA of the CDR3 is TGTGCCAGCAGCGACCGGGAGACCCAGTACTTC.

This clone showed up just a few times. This sequence joins TRBV3-1 (or the pseudogene TRBV3-2) and TRBJ1-3; D is ambiguous. Germline V CDR1 and CDR2: LGHDT, YNNKEL (reference sequence). V lost 1 base and J lost 0, with 7 bases in between. The CDR3 spans 15 residues. CDR3 bases: TGTGCCAGCAGCCAAGGCGGTCTCTCTGGAAACACCATATATTTT. Its protein product is CASSQGGLSGNTIYF.

This rearrangement joins TRBV6-1 to TRBJ1-3; D unresolved. CDR3 length: 14 amino acids. Germline CDR1 and CDR2: MNHNS and SASEGT. V gave up 0 bases and J gave up 2 bases, with 5 bases separating them. CDR3 in DNA: TGTGCCAGCAGTGAAGCCGGTACTGGAAACACCATATATTTT. This sequence encodes CASSEAGTGNTIYF.

This chain uses TRBV11-2 with TRBJ1-2; the match to TRBD1 covers 7 bases. Unmatched junction bases numbered 18, after V lost 2 bases and J lost 3 bases. Germline CDR1 reads SGHAT; CDR2 reads FQNNGV. CDR3 size: 19 residues. In DNA, the CDR3 is TGTGCCAGCAGCTTATTAGGAGGGAAAGGAGACAGGGCCCACTATGGCTACACCTTC. Its translation is CASSLLGGKGDRAHYGYTF.

The chain carries TRBV5-5 and TRBJ2-6, with D perhaps TRBD1 (5 bases). V shed 0 bases and J shed 0 bases, with 13 bases lying between them. CDR1 and CDR2 (germline): SGHKS, YYEKEE (reference sequence). This CDR3 has 18 residues. In DNA form, the CDR3 reads TGTGCCAGCAGCTTGGCCGGGCAGGGTTACTCTGGGGCCAACGTCCTGACTTTC. Translation: CASSLAGQGYSGANVLTF.

The rearrangement uses TRBV9 and TRBJ2-2, with 7 bases matching TRBD2. Germline V gene lookup returns CDR1 SGDLS and CDR2 YYNGEE. This CDR3 region has 16 residues. V shed 3 bases and J 3 bases; nucleotides not matched to a gene: 8. The chain's CDR3 is CASSAGGGADTGELFF. As DNA, the CDR3 is TGTGCCAGCAGCGCGGGAGGAGGGGCGGACACCGGGGAGCTGTTTTTT.

J is TRBJ1-5 and V is TRBV19; D might be TRBD1 (5 bases). The germline V gene encodes CDR1 LNHDA and CDR2 SQIVND (reference sequence). V shed 5 bases and J shed 5 bases, with 10 bases lying between them. The CDR3 has 13 amino acids. This chain's CDR3 is CASSPTAYQPQHF. CDR3 sequence (DNA): TGTGCCAGTAGTCCGACAGCCTATCAGCCCCAGCATTTT.

V is TRBV3-1 (or the pseudogene TRBV3-2) and J is TRBJ1-3, with D possibly TRBD1 on 6 matching bases. This CDR3 spans 16 amino acids. In germline, CDR1 is LGHDT, CDR2 YNNKEL (reference sequence). Trimming pared 2 bases from V and 0 bases from J, leaving 11 bases between. DNA for the CDR3: TGTGCCAGCAGCCAAAGGGGACAAAACTCTGGAAACACCATATATTTT. It is translated as CASSQRGQNSGNTIYF.